Listed below are T cell receptor beta chains from one sample, sequenced in a study of vaccination and CD4 T cells after COVID-19. These receptors have no identified antigens. Using its own MiXCR run on the PCR reads, TCRdb lists one record per CDR3 protein. Among approximately 20,000 distinct CDR3 sequences listed, more than 70% were seen once. This sample comprised CD4+ T cells from blood, cultured in vitro, obtained after SARS-CoV-2 vaccination. These receptors originate from a human donor who received a COVID-19 vaccine. CDR3s include the opening cysteine and the closing phenylalanine or tryptophan. The D gene is left open where the match is weak. The size of a clone is reported for some rows only, either as once, few or many, or as a class for expanded clones.

d_gene,v_gene,j_gene,abundance,CDR3aa,CDR3nt
-,TRBV7-9,TRBJ1-3,-,CASSLGRVGNTIYF,TGTGCCAGCAGCTTAGGCAGGGTCGGAAACACCATATATTTT
TRBD2,TRBV24-1,TRBJ2-1,-,CATSAQFTSGGNNEQFF,TGTGCCACCAGTGCCCAGTTCACTAGCGGGGGTAACAATGAGCAGTTCTTC
TRBD1,TRBV29-1,TRBJ1-2,-,CSVTGGQSWDGYTF,TGCAGCGTTACAGGGGGGCAGAGTTGGGATGGCTACACCTTC
-,TRBV27,TRBJ1-1,-,CASSRSRDGEAFF,TGTGCCAGCAGTCGAAGCAGGGACGGTGAAGCTTTCTTT
-,TRBV10-1,TRBJ2-3,-,CASSESRGLRNTQYF,TGCGCCAGCAGTGAGTCGCGCGGCCTCAGAAATACGCAGTATTTT
-,TRBV20-1,TRBJ2-7,-,CSAYRDPQNHEQYF,TGCAGTGCTTACCGGGACCCGCAGAACCACGAGCAGTACTTC
-,TRBV24-1,TRBJ1-2,-,CATSDPGQAGGGYTF,TGTGCCACCAGTGATCCAGGACAAGCCGGGGGTGGCTACACCTTC
TRBD1,TRBV30,TRBJ1-2,-,CAWSLSGQGVPYGYTF,TGTGCCTGGTCCCTCTCGGGACAGGGGGTACCCTATGGCTACACCTTC
TRBD1,TRBV6-1,TRBJ2-7,-,CASTGQAQTYEQYF,TGTGCCAGCACGGGACAGGCCCAAACCTACGAGCAGTACTTC
-,TRBV20-1,TRBJ1-2,-,CSARAPANYGYTF,TGCAGTGCTAGGGCCCCGGCTAACTATGGCTACACCTTC
-,TRBV6-1,TRBJ2-3,few,CASSGQVGVTDTQYF,TGTGCCAGCAGTGGGCAGGTCGGGGTCACAGATACGCAGTATTTT
-,TRBV7-9,TRBJ1-2,-,CASINGAYGYTF,TGTGCCAGCATTAACGGGGCCTATGGCTACACCTTC
-,TRBV24-1,TRBJ2-5,-,CATSDSVGGGETQYF,TGTGCCACCAGTGATTCGGTGGGAGGGGGAGAGACCCAGTACTTC
-,TRBV19,TRBJ1-5,-,CASSIDPQPQHF,TGTGCCAGTAGTATAGATCCCCAGCCCCAGCATTTT
TRBD1,TRBV24-1,TRBJ2-4,-,CATSDDPGQGGINIQYF,TGTGCCACCAGTGATGATCCGGGACAGGGGGGGATAAACATTCAGTACTTC
TRBD1,TRBV2,TRBJ1-1,-,CASSQQGGTEAFF,TGTGCCAGCAGTCAACAGGGGGGCACTGAAGCTTTCTTT
-,TRBV20-1,TRBJ1-6,-,CSARGSSYNSPLHF,TGCAGTGCTAGAGGTAGCTCCTATAATTCACCCCTCCACTTT
TRBD2,TRBV30,TRBJ2-5,-,CAWSPMSGLAGTQYF,TGTGCCTGGAGTCCAATGTCGGGACTAGCGGGGACCCAGTACTTC
-,TRBV7-9,TRBJ1-2,-,CASSSTREIHGYTF,TGTGCCAGCAGCTCCACCCGGGAAATCCATGGCTACACCTTC
-,TRBV29-1,TRBJ1-2,-,CSSGPGQGYTF,TGCAGCTCGGGGCCCGGGCAGGGCTACACCTTC
-,TRBV7-3,TRBJ2-5,-,CASSLTGEEETQYF,TGTGCCAGCAGCTTAACGGGGGAAGAAGAGACCCAGTACTTC
-,TRBV28,TRBJ1-5,-,CASRLSNQPQHF,TGTGCCAGCAGACTGAGCAATCAGCCCCAGCATTTT
-,TRBV7-9,TRBJ2-1,-,CASSSPRKDHEQFF,TGTGCCAGCAGCTCACCCCGGAAAGATCATGAGCAGTTCTTC
TRBD1,TRBV6-2/TRBV6-3,TRBJ2-1,-,CASSTGGGNNEQFF,TGTGCCAGCAGTACAGGGGGTGGGAACAATGAGCAGTTCTTC
TRBD1,TRBV5-1,TRBJ1-3,-,CASSPLGTAGNTIYF,TGCGCCAGCAGCCCCCTAGGGACAGCTGGAAACACCATATATTTT
-,TRBV7-9,TRBJ2-1,-,CASSSGGYNEQFF,TGTGCCAGCAGCTCGGGTGGGTACAATGAGCAGTTCTTC
TRBD1,TRBV7-9,TRBJ1-1,-,CASSLGGGVAEAFF,TGTGCCAGCAGCTTAGGAGGGGGCGTCGCTGAAGCTTTCTTT
-,TRBV19,TRBJ2-7,-,CASRVNRERGEQYF,TGTGCCAGTAGAGTCAACAGGGAACGGGGCGAGCAGTACTTC
TRBD1,TRBV27,TRBJ1-1,-,CASSEYGGQKNTEAFF,TGTGCCAGCAGCGAATATGGGGGACAGAAGAACACTGAAGCTTTCTTT
-,TRBV2,TRBJ1-4,-,CASSDIDRPKTTNEKLFF,TGTGCCAGCAGCGACATAGACAGGCCTAAAACAACTAATGAAAAACTGTTTTTT
-,TRBV6-1,TRBJ1-6,-,CATKREGSYNSPLHF,TGTGCCACCAAACGAGAGGGTTCCTATAATTCACCCCTCCACTTT
TRBD2,TRBV5-1,TRBJ2-5,-,CASERTSGQETQYF,TGCGCCAGTGAGAGGACTAGCGGACAAGAGACCCAGTACTTC